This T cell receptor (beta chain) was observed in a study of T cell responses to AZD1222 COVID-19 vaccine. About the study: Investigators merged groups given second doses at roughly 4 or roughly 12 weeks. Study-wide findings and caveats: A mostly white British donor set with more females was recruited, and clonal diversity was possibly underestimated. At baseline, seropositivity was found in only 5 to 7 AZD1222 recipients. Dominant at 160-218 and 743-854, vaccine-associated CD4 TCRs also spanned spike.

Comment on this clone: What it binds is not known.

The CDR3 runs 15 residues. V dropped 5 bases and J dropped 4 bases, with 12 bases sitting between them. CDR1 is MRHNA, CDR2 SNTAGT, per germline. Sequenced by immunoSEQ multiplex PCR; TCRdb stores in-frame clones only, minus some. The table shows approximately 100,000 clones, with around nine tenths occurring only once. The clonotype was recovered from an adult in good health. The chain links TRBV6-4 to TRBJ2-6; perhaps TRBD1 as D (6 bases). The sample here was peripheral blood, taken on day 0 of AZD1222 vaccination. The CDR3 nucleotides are TGTGCCAGCAGTCCGATGGGGGCAGGGGCCAACGTCCTGACTTTC. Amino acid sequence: CASSPMGAGANVLTF.